A single T cell receptor beta chain is shown here with its context. This entry belongs to a study of blood T cell repertoires in COVID-19. Study at large: Material from acute and convalescent COVID-19 was sourced from the United States, Italy and Spain. The cDNA or gDNA used as material had been derived from T cells, B-cell-depleted T cells, or PBMCs.

Per the original data handling: From reference gene primer amplification, estimates of nucleated cell counts were derived. Only in-frame clones appear in the TCRdb table, and some are missing; sequencing was by immunoSEQ multiplex PCR. The V and J calls and clone size are taken from that table; D and trimming were inferred from the DNA. The table records hundreds of thousands of clones, 70% to 90% of them present only once. The Seattle patients, enrolled during active infection, were followed longitudinally. The sequenced sample consisted of peripheral blood. The receptor comes from a man in his fifties or sixties with COVID-19, enrolled during active disease.

The CDR3 spells CASSESRDEQYF. The CDR3 nucleotides read TGTGCCAGCAGTGAATCGCGGGACGAGCAGTACTTC. The chain recombines TRBV6-1 with TRBJ2-7, with D possibly being TRBD2 (5 bases). This CDR3 region has 12 residues. Germline V CDR1 and CDR2: MNHNS, SASEGT. Between the trimmed V and J ends, which lost 2 bases and 5 bases, there was a span of 7 bases.